Here is one T cell receptor beta chain with its context. The antigen is unknown. V shed 2 bases and J 1 base; nucleotides not matched to a gene: 1. The CDR3 has 14 amino acids. In germline, CDR1 is MNHEY, CDR2 SVGAGI. The record originates from a study of OX40 agonist ivuxolimab in advanced cancers. The wider study: Of the participants, approximately 44% had some prior anti-PD-1, anti-PD-L1 or anti-CTLA-4 therapy, which was allowed. Study results and caveats: Expanded clones were, on average, more numerous among CD8+ T cells than CD4+.

Sequencing was performed with immunoSEQ multiplex PCR; in TCRdb, only in-frame clones are kept and a portion is missing. Of about 46,000 clones listed, 90% to 95% are singletons. This clonotype was obtained from an adult with an advanced solid tumor such as melanoma, head and neck, liver or kidney cancer. Material: CD4+ or CD8+ T cells sorted from blood, obtained in a trial of the OX40 agonist ivuxolimab. The chain uses TRBV6-5 and TRBJ2-5; TRBD1 agrees at 7 bases. The CDR3 reads CASSYGTAQETQYF. As DNA, the CDR3 is TGTGCCAGCAGTTACGGGACAGCCCAAGAGACCCAGTACTTC.